These T cell receptor beta chains were read from a single sample in a study of blood T cells in healthy people across ages. TCRdb ran MiXCR on the 5' RACE reads and lists one entry per CDR3 protein. The table records some 760,000 distinct CDR3 sequences, around 25% of them present only once. These data were also filed under a second study, of T cells of mothers and their children.

The specimen sequenced was blood. The receptors originated from a boy between 10 and 17 years old in good health. Each CDR3 is given with its conserved first and last residue. The D gene is left open where the match is weak. Some rows mark clone size as missing; the rest say once, few, many or name a class of expanded clone.

V gene,clone size,D gene,J gene,CDR3 protein,CDR3 DNA
TRBV9,.,.,TRBJ1-3,CASSVGVGNTIYF,TGTGCCAGCAGCGTTGGGGTTGGAAACACCATATATTTT
TRBV4-2,.,TRBD2,TRBJ2-7,CASSHPPASGRGYEQYF,TGTGCCAGCAGCCACCCCCCGGCTAGCGGGAGAGGTTACGAGCAGTACTTC
TRBV15,many,.,TRBJ2-5,CATSRDRQETQYF,TGTGCCACCAGCAGAGATCGGCAAGAGACCCAGTACTTC
TRBV30,.,.,TRBJ2-5,CAWGDSGGTQYF,TGTGCCTGGGGGGACTCCGGGGGGACCCAGTACTTC
TRBV10-3,few,.,TRBJ2-5,CAISHLEETQYF,TGTGCCATCAGCCATTTAGAGGAGACCCAGTACTTC
TRBV12-3/TRBV12-4,.,.,TRBJ2-7,CASSRGTTYEQYF,TGTGCCAGCAGCCGAGGGACAACCTACGAGCAGTACTTC
TRBV29-1,many,.,TRBJ2-5,CSVSGETQYF,TGCAGCGTTTCCGGAGAGACCCAGTACTTC
TRBV9,.,.,TRBJ2-5,CASSPHPLGTIGGETQYF,TGTGCCAGCAGCCCCCACCCTTTAGGGACAATAGGGGGAGAGACCCAGTACTTC
TRBV25-1,.,.,TRBJ2-1,CASGRLTVDEQFF,TGTGCCAGCGGCCGGTTGACGGTGGATGAGCAGTTCTTC
TRBV6-2/TRBV6-3,.,TRBD1,TRBJ1-5,CASRPGTGVLSNQPQHF,TGTGCCAGCAGACCCGGGACAGGGGTCCTTAGCAATCAGCCCCAGCATTTT
TRBV24-1,few,TRBD2,TRBJ2-1,CATSDSGLAGGRSYNEQFF,TGTGCCACCAGTGATTCGGGACTAGCGGGGGGGCGTTCCTACAATGAGCAGTTCTTC
TRBV29-1,.,TRBD2,TRBJ2-3,CRVTGTSGSKDTQYF,TGCAGGGTAACAGGGACTAGCGGGAGTAAGGATACGCAGTATTTT
TRBV28,.,.,TRBJ2-5,CASSRGGFGETQYF,TGTGCCAGCAGTAGGGGGGGATTCGGAGAGACCCAGTACTTC
TRBV24-1,.,.,TRBJ1-2,CATSVGTAYGYTF,TGTGCCACCAGTGTCGGGACGGCTTATGGCTACACCTTC
TRBV4-3,few,.,TRBJ2-1,CASSLTGHEQFF,TGCGCCAGCAGCCTAACCGGGCATGAGCAGTTCTTC